What follows describes a single T cell receptor beta chain. The antigen is undetermined. This record comes from a study of siplizumab effects on memory and regulatory T cells. The study's findings and limits: Naive or memory phenotype assignment was not possible for roughly 80-96% of proliferating CD4+ or CD8+ clones.

TCRdb's table, derived via immunoSEQ multiplex PCR, lists solely in-frame clones and lacks some. The table records some 75,000 clones, 93% of them present only once. Sequenced input: CD8+ T cells sorted from blood. The source of this sequence is a human donor in good health.

CDR3 sequence: CASSAWDRGNEQFF. The DNA for the CDR3 is TGTGCCAGCAGCGCTTGGGACAGGGGCAATGAGCAGTTCTTC. This sequence joins TRBV9 and TRBJ2-1, with 10 bases identical to TRBD1. V trimming: 3 bases; J trimming: 6 bases; junction bases outside the gene matches: 3. CDR3 length: 14 amino acids. Germline values: CDR1 SGDLS, CDR2 YYNGEE.